This record looks at one T cell receptor beta chain sequence and its context. The data stem from a study of cytomegalovirus exposure and HLA in healthy donors. Primers for the PCR totalled 60 Vbeta and 13 Jbeta. Libraries were prepared by immunoSEQ multiplex PCR; TCRdb keeps only in-frame clonotypes and omits some of them. The table shows about 140,000 clones, with roughly 72% occurring only once. Trimming took off 2 bases at V and 0 bases at J, with 7 bases between the two ends. Germline loops: CDR1 LNHDA, CDR2 SQIVND (reference sequence). The length of the CDR3 is 14 residues. This receptor was obtained from a man aged 35-49 years in good health and CMV-seronegative. The V gene is TRBV19, the J gene TRBJ1-1, with no clear D. Sequencing input: PBMCs. The CDR3 DNA is TGTGCCAGTAGTATATCGGGAATGAACACTGAAGCTTTCTTT. It encodes CASSISGMNTEAFF.